The 12 T cell receptor beta chains listed next were all sequenced from one sample in a study of blood T cells in healthy people across ages. The use of a sample-barcoded 5' primer and a J-beta primer mix characterized a second PCR of roughly 7 to 11 cycles. TCRdb recomputed calls from the 5' RACE reads with MiXCR, one row per CDR3 protein. This table has 650,000 to 1,000,000 distinct CDR3 sequences, around 36% appearing once. Sequencing was done on a sample of blood. These receptors were collected from a man aged 18 to 30 in good health.

This rearrangement joins TRBV30 to TRBJ1-6; the match to TRBD1 covers 7 bases. CDR3 length: 15 amino acids. The germline CDR1 and CDR2 sequences are GTSNPN and SVGIG (reference sequence). The J segment lost 10 bases and the V segment lost 0 bases, leaving 9 bases of the junction unmatched. The CDR3 DNA is TGTGCCTGGAGTGTACCGACAGGGTTACGATCACCCCTCCACTTT. Translated, it gives CAWSVPTGLRSPLHF. The variable domain in full, completed from reference TRBV30 and TRBJ1-6, reads SQTIHQWPATLVQPVGSPLSLECTVEGTSNPNLYWYRQAAGRGLQLLFYSVGIGQISSEVPQNLSASRPQDRQFILSSKKLLLSDSGFYLCAWSVPTGLRSPLHFGNGTRLTVT.

On this clonotype itself: A much larger clone differs from this one at a single base, so this may be a read error. This sequence joins TRBV6-2 or TRBV6-3 and TRBJ2-1; 7 bases are a match to TRBD2. V trimming: 7 bases; J trimming: 13 bases; junction bases outside the gene matches: 10. Germline CDR1 and CDR2: MNHEY and SVGEGT. This CDR3 comprises 12 residues. CDR3 sequence reads: CASTPGGETQFF. CDR3 DNA: TGTGCCAGCACCCCGGGGGGAGAGACCCAGTTCTTC.

The chain has TRBV20-1 and TRBJ1-1; D unresolved. The CDR3 contains 14 residues. Germline-derived CDR1 and CDR2 are DFQATT and SNEGSKA (reference sequence). Trimming cost V 3 bases and J 0 bases, with 11 bases left between them. CDR3 nucleotide sequence: TGCAGTGCTAGCACTCCCCAACTGAACACTGAAGCTTTCTTT. Translation gives CSASTPQLNTEAFF.

This clonotype showed up just a few times. This chain links TRBV2 with TRBJ1-1, with TRBD1 matching over 11 bases. Per germline, CDR1 SNHLY and CDR2 FYNNEI. This CDR3 has 13 amino acids. V was clipped by 6 bases and J by 6 bases; unmatched bases: 3. CDR3 sequence reads: CASSGDRGAEAFF. For the CDR3, the DNA is TGTGCCAGCAGCGGGGACAGGGGGGCTGAAGCTTTCTTT.

The CDR3 here is CASSAYGQGDQPQHF. The CDR3, as DNA: TGTGCCAGCAGCGCCTATGGACAGGGGGATCAGCCCCAGCATTTT. This sequence joins TRBV9 and TRBJ1-5, with TRBD1 identical over 10 bases. Germline V gives CDR1 SGDLS, CDR2 YYNGEE. Germline trimming cut 3 bases from V and 5 bases from J; bases unmatched to any gene: 5. This CDR3 is 15 amino acids long.

This chain uses TRBV4-1 with TRBJ2-1, with 10 bases that match TRBD2. The CDR3 consists of 15 residues. V trimming: 4 bases; J trimming: 13 bases; junction bases outside the gene matches: 13. CDR1 MGHRA and CDR2 YSYEKL come from the germline V gene. Here the CDR3 DNA reads TGCGCCAGCAGCCCAGCGGGGGGGATTTCAGAGACCCAGTTCTTC. Encoded protein: CASSPAGGISETQFF.

The chain joins TRBV20-1 to TRBJ2-1; D may be TRBD1 or TRBD2 (5 bases each). The J call may be faulty, since TRBJ2-7 better matches the DNA end. In germline, CDR1 is DFQATT, CDR2 SNEGSKA (reference sequence). This CDR3 contains 14 residues. The CDR3 DNA sequence: TGCAGTGCTAAAGAGGGGTTATCCTACAATGAGCAGTACTTC. Residues: CSAKEGLSYNEQYF.

The sample holds a few counts of this clonotype. V usage is TRBV5-1 and J usage is TRBJ2-5, with D possibly being TRBD2 (5 bases). The germline CDR1 and CDR2 sequences are SGHRS and YFSETQ. Between the trimmed V and J ends, which lost 7 bases and 0 bases, there was a span of 16 bases. The CDR3 covers 15 residues. CDR3 in DNA: TGCGCCAGCTCGACGGGGAGTACCCACCAAGAGACCCAGTACTTC. Translation: CASSTGSTHQETQYF.

Points on this clonotype: This may be a read error: a much more frequent sequence differs by one nucleotide. V is TRBV3-1 and J is TRBJ2-7, with D perhaps given as TRBD1 or TRBD2 (5 bases each). The germline V gene has CDR1 LGHDT and CDR2 YNNKEL (reference sequence). V gave up 0 bases and J gave up 7 bases, with 13 bases separating them. The CDR3 length is 14 residues. The CDR3 sequence: CASSQDGSGGEQYF. DNA of the CDR3: TGTGCCAGCAGCCAAGATGGGAGTGGGGGTGAGCAGTACTTC.

CDR3 sequence reads: CASSLAGRNTDTQYF. DNA of the CDR3: TGTGCCAGCAGCTTGGCGGGGAGGAACACAGATACGCAGTATTTT. V is TRBV7-3 and J is TRBJ2-3, with TRBD2 as a possible D gene (6 bases). Trimming removed 3 bases from V and 2 bases from J, with 12 bases in between. The CDR3 sequence is 15 residues long. CDR1 is SGHTA, CDR2 FQGTGA, per germline.

The chain carries TRBV6-2 or TRBV6-3 and TRBJ1-1, with 8 bases identical to TRBD1. V trimming: 6 bases; J trimming: 3 bases; junction bases outside the gene matches: 6. CDR1 MNHEY and CDR2 SVGEGT come from the germline V gene. The length of the CDR3 is 14 residues. CDR3 sequence: CASRMDRVDTEAFF. Here the CDR3 DNA reads TGTGCCAGCAGGATGGACAGGGTTGACACTGAAGCTTTCTTT.

The V gene is TRBV15, the J gene TRBJ1-2; D uncertain. Trimming shortened V by 0 bases and J by 4 bases, and 15 bases separated the two germline ends. The CDR3 length is 16 residues. In germline, CDR1 is LNHNV, CDR2 YYDKDF (reference sequence). The CDR3 loop reads CATSRDLDGSRYGYTF. In nucleotides, the CDR3 is TGTGCCACCAGCAGAGATCTAGACGGGTCCCGCTATGGCTACACCTTC.